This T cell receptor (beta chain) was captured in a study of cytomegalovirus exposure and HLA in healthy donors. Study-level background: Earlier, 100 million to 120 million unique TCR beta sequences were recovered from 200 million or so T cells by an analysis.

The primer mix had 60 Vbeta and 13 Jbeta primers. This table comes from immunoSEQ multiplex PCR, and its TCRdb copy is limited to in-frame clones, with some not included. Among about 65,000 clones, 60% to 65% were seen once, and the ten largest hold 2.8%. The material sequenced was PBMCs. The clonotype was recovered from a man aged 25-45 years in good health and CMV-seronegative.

The CDR3 coding sequence is TGTGCCAGCGGCATGACGACGCGACTAACAGATACGCAGTATTTT. The encoded protein is CASGMTTRLTDTQYF. This sequence joins TRBV6-1 and TRBJ2-3; TRBD2 is a possible D gene (5 bases). Germline-derived CDR1 and CDR2 are MNHNS and SASEGT. The CDR3 covers 15 residues. V lost 8 bases and J lost 3, with 18 bases in between.